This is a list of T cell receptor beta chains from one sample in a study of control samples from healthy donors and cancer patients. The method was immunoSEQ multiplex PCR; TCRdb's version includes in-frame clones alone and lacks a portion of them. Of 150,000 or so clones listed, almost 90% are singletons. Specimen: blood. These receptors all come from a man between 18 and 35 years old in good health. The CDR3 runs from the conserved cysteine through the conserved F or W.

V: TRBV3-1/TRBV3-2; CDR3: CASSPGQGKYEQYF
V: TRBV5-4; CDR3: CASSLGVGGDRDTQYF
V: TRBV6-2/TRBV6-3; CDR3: CASSLMEGTSTDTQYF
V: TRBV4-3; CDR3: CASSPQGGQGADEKLFF
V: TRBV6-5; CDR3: CASGGLATNTQYF
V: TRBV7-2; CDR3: CASSLSSLLGTGQPQHF
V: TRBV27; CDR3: CASSLRQGDLYEQYF
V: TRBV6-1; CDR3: CASSEWAGGQSNQPQHF
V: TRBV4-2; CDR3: CASSQDLGTGATIYF
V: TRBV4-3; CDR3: CASSLTRTGGFEQYF
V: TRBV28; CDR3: CASSPNLGVSSNQPQHF
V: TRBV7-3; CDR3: CASSLEGAEDTGELFF
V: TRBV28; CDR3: CASSLGNSNQPQHF
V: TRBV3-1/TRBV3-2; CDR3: CASSQGTTGWRTEAFF
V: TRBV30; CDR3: CAWSVGVSTDTQYF
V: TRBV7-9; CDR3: CASSLSGTGNEKLFF
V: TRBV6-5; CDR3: CASGEGPDTEAFF
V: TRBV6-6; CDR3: CASSDMRGAVYEQYF
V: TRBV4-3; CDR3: CASTGQLNTEAFF
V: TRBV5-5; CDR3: CASSFGTLRSGNTIYF
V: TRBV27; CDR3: CASSLSWSSGNTIYF
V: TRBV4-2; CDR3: CASSQELAGGRYNEQFF
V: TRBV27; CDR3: CASSLSRVGGYTF
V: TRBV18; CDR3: CASSIGQGGGISYNEQFF
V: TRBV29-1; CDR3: CSVEDHASGRVNEQFF
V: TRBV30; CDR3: CAWTLGQGDTEAFF
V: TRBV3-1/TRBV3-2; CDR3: CASSHGTGGGKLFF
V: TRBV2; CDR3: CASSGPGQVTEAFF
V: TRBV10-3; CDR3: CAISESGRGSTEAFF
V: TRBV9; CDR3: CASSTTSPNTGELFF
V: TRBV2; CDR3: CASSERLIGDTEAFF
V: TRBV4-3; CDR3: CASSQARFTTEAFF
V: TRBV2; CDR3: CASSGEKNTEAFF